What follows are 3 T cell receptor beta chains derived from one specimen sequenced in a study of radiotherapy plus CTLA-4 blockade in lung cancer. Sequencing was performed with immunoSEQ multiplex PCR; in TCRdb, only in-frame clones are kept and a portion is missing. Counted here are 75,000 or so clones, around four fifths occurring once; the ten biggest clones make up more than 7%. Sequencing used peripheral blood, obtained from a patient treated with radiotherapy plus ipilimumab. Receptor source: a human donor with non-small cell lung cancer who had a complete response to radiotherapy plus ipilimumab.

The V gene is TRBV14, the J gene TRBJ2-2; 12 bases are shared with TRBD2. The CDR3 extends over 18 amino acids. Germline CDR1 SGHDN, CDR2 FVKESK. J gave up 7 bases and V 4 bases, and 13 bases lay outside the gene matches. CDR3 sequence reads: CASSRDLLAGGPGGELFF. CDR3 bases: TGTGCCAGCAGCCGAGACCTCCTAGCGGGAGGGCCAGGCGGGGAGCTGTTTTTT.

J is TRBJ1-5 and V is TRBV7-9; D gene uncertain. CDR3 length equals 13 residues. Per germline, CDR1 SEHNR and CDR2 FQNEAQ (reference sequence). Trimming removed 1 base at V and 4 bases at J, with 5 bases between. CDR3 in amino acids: CASSLGTNQPQHF. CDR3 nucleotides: TGTGCCAGCAGCTTAGGTACGAATCAGCCCCAGCATTTT.

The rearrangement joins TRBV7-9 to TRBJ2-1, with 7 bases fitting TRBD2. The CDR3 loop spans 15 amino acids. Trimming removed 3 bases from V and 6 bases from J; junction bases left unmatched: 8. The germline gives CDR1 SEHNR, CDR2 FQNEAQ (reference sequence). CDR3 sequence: CASSFNRDYLNEQFF. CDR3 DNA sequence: TGTGCCAGCAGCTTTAACCGGGACTACCTCAATGAGCAGTTCTTC. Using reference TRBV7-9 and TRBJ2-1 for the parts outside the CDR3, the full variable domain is DTGVSQNPRHKITKRGQNVTFRCDPISEHNRLYWYRQTLGQGPEFLTYFQNEAQLEKSRLLSDRFSAERPKGSFSTLEIQRTEQGDSAMYLCASSFNRDYLNEQFFGPGTRLTVL.